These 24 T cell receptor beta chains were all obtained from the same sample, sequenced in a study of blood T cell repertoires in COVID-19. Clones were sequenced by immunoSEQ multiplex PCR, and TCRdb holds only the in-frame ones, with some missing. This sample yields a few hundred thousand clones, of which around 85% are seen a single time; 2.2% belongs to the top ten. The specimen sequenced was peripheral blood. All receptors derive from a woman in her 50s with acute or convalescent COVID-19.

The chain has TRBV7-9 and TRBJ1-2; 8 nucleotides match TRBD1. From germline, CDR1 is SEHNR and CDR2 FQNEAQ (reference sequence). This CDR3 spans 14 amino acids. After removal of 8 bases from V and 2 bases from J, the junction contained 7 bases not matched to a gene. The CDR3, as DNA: TGTGCCAGCGTCAGGGGGCTGGAAAACTATGGCTACACCTTC. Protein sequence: CASVRGLENYGYTF.

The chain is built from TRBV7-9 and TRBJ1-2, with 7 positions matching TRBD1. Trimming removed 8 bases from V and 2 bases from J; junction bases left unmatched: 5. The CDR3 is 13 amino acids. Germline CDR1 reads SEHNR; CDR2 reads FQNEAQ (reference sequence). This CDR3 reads CASSRGGNYGYTF. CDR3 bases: TGTGCCAGCTCTAGAGGGGGCAACTATGGCTACACCTTC.

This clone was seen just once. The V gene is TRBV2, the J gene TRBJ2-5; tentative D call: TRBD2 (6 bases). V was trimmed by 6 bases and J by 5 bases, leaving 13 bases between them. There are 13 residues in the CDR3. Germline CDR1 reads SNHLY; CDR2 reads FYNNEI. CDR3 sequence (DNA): TGTGCCAGCAGCTCCGGGACTGCGGAGACCCAGTACTTC. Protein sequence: CASSSGTAETQYF.

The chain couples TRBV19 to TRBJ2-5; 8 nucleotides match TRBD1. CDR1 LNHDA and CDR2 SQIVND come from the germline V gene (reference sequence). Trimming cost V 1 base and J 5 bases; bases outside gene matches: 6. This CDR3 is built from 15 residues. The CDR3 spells CASSIASGQGETQYF. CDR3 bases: TGTGCCAGTAGTATAGCCTCAGGACAGGGCGAGACCCAGTACTTC.

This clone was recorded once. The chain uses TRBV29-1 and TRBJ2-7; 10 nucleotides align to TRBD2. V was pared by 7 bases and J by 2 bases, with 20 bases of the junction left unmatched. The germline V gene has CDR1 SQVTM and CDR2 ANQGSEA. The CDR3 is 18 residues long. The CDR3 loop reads CSARRALAGAGLPYEQYF. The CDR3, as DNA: TGCAGCGCCCGGAGGGCCCTAGCGGGAGCGGGATTACCCTACGAGCAGTACTTC.

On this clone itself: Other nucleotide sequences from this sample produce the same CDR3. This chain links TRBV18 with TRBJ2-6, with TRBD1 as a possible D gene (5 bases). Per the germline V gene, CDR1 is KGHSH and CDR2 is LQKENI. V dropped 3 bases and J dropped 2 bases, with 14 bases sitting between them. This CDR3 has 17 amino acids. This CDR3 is CASSPGQGTPGANVLTF. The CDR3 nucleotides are TGTGCCAGCTCACCTGGGCAGGGAACCCCTGGGGCCAACGTCCTGACTTTC.

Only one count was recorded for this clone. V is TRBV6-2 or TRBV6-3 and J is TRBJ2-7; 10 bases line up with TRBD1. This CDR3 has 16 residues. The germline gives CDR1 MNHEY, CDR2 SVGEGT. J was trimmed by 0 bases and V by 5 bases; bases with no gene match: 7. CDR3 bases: TGTGCCAGCAGTGTTACCGGGACAGGGGCCTCCTACGAGCAGTACTTC. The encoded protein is CASSVTGTGASYEQYF.

CDR3 region: CASSLNVGQGGGYTF. CDR3 nucleotide sequence: TGTGCCAGCAGCTTAAATGTAGGACAGGGGGGTGGCTACACCTTC. V and J are TRBV7-2 and TRBJ1-2; 10 nucleotides match TRBD1. The CDR3 has 15 amino acids. The germline V gene encodes CDR1 SGHTA and CDR2 FQGNSA. Unmatched junction bases numbered 7, after V lost 2 bases and J lost 7 bases.

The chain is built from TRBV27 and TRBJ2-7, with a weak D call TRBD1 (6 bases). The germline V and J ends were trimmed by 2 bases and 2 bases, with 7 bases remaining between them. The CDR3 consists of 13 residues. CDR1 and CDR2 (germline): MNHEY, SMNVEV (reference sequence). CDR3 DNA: TGTGCCAGCAGTTTACCAGGGGCCTACGAGCAGTACTTC. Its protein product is CASSLPGAYEQYF.

The CDR3 DNA is TGTGCCAGCAGCCAAGGGGAGGATTTGAGAAACACCATATATTTT. Translating it yields CASSQGEDLRNTIYF. This rearrangement joins TRBV4-2 to TRBJ1-3, with D uncertain. CDR3 length: 15 amino acids. Trimming pared 1 base from V and 5 bases from J, leaving 12 bases between. The germline CDR1 and CDR2 sequences are LGHNA and YNFKEQ.

This chain's CDR3 is CASSQSSDRVYQPQHF. In DNA form, the CDR3 reads TGCGCCAGCAGTCAATCGTCGGACAGAGTGTATCAGCCCCAGCATTTT. The chain joins TRBV23-1 to TRBJ1-5; D is perhaps TRBD1 (6 bases). TRBV23-1 is an ORF, with its function uncertain. V shed 0 bases and J shed 5 bases, with 14 bases lying between them. The CDR3 extends over 16 amino acids.

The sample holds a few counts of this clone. This CDR3 is CASSLGTGQEAFF. DNA for the CDR3: TGTGCCAGCAGCTTGGGGACAGGGCAGGAAGCTTTCTTT. The chain combines TRBV5-4 with TRBJ1-1, with 8 bases aligning to TRBD1. This CDR3 region has 13 residues. Germline V gene sequence: CDR1 SGHNT, CDR2 YYREEE (reference sequence). The V and J ends lost 0 bases and 8 bases, in that order; junction bases with no gene match: 3.

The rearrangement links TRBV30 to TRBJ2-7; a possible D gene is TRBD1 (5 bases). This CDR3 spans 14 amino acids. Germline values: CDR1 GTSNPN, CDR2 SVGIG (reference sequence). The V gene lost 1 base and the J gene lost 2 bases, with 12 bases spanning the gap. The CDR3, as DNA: TGTGCCTGGAGTGGGGGCCCAGGGACCTACGAGCAGTACTTC. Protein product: CAWSGGPGTYEQYF.

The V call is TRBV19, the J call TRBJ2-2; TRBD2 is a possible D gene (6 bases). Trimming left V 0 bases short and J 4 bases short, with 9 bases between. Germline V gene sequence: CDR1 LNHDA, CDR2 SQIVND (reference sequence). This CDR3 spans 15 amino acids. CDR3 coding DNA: TGTGCCAGTAGTATAGACGGGAGTGGCACCGGGGAGCTGTTTTTT. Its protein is CASSIDGSGTGELFF.

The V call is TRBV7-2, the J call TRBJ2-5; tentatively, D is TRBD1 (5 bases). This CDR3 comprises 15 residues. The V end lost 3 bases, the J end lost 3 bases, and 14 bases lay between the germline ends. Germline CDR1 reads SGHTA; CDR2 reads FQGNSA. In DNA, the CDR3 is TGTGCCAGCAGCTTGTCCCCAGGGTGGGAAGAGACCCAGTACTTC. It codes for CASSLSPGWEETQYF.

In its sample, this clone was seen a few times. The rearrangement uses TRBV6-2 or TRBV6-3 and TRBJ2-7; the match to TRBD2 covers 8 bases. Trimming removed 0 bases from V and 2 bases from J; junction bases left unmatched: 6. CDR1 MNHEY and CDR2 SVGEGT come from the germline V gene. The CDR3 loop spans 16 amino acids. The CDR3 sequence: CASSYSSSGSPYEQYF. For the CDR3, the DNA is TGTGCCAGCAGTTACTCTTCGAGCGGGAGCCCCTACGAGCAGTACTTC.

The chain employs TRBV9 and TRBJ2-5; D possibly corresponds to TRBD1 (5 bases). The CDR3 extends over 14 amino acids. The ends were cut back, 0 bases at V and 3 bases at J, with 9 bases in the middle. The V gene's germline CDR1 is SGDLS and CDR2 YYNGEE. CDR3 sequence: CASSVGVREETQYF. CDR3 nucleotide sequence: TGTGCCAGCAGCGTAGGAGTCAGGGAAGAGACCCAGTACTTC.

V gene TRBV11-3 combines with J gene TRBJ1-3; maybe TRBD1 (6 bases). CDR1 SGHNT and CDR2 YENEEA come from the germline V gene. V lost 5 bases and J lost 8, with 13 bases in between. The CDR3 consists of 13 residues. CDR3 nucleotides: TGTGCCAGCAGCACCACAGGGTGGGACACCATATATTTT. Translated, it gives CASSTTGWDTIYF.

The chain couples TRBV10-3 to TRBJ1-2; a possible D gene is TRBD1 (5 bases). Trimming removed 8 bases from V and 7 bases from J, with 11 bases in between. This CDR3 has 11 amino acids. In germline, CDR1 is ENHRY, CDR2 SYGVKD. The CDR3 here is CAIGTGGGYTF. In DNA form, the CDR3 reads TGTGCCATCGGGACGGGAGGTGGCTACACCTTC.

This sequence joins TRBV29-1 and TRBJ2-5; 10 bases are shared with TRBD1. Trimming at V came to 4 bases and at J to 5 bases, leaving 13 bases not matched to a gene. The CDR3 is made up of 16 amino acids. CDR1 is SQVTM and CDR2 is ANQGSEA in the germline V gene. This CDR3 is CSVGRDRGQIRETQYF. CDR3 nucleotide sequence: TGCAGCGTTGGAAGGGACAGGGGTCAAATTCGGGAGACCCAGTACTTC.

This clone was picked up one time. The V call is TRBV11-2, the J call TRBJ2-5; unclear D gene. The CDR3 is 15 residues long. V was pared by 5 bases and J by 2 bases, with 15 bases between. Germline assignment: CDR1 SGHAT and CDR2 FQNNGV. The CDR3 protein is CASSPIDYFQETQYF. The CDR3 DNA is TGTGCCAGCAGCCCTATCGATTATTTTCAAGAGACCCAGTACTTC.

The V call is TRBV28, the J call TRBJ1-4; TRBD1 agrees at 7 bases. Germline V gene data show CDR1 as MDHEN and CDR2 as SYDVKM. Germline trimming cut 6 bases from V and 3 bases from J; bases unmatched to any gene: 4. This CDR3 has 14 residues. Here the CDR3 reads CASSVQGPNEKLFF. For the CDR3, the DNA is TGTGCCAGCAGCGTACAGGGGCCTAATGAAAAACTGTTTTTT.

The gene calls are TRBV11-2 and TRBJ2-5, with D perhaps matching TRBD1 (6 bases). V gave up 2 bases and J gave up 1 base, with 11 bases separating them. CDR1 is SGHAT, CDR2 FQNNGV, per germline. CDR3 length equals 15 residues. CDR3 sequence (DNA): TGTGCCAGCAGCTTACTAGGGACACTCCAAGAGACCCAGTACTTC. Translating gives CASSLLGTLQETQYF.

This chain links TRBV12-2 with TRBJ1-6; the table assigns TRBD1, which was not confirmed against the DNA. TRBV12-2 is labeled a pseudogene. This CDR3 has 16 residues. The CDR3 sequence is CASCLALTVAGSPLHF. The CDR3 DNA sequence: TGTGCAAGTTGCTTAGCGCTGACAGTTGCTGGGTCACCCCTCCACTTT.